These 2 T cell receptor beta chains were all obtained from the same sample, sequenced in a study. Adaptor-ligated barcode primers were used to amplify TRBV12-4/TRBJ1-2 clonotypes. TCRdb reprocessed the multiplex PCR reads with MiXCR, giving one entry per CDR3 protein. This sample has about 2,200 distinct CDR3 sequences, with over 1% found just once. The sorted Tregs were CD4+CD25+CD127-/low cells. Source material: tumor-infiltrating Tregs sorted from the breast tumor. The receptors here all came from a female donor with breast cancer.

This clonotype is medium-sized in the sample. The chain joins TRBV12-3 or TRBV12-4 to TRBJ1-2; TRBD1 agrees at 9 bases. J lost 4 bases, V lost 6 bases, and 6 bases had no gene match. The CDR3 runs to 14 residues. CDR3 nucleotides: TGTGCCAGCAGGGGACAGGGAGGCCTCTATGGCTACACCTTC. Translation: CASRGQGGLYGYTF.

This clonotype rates as large. The chain links TRBV12-3 or TRBV12-4 to TRBJ1-2, with 8 bases aligning to TRBD1. Trimming took 7 bases from V and 4 from J; bases not matched to a gene: 5. This CDR3 comprises 13 residues. The CDR3 is CASTPGQGYGYTF. The CDR3 DNA sequence: TGTGCCAGCACCCCAGGACAGGGCTATGGCTACACCTTC.